Below are 26 T cell receptor beta chains sequenced from a single sample in a study of blood T cells in healthy people across ages. Together with a sample-barcoded 5' primer, a J-beta primer mix was included in a second PCR lasting roughly 7 to 11 cycles. TCRdb reanalysed the 5' RACE reads using MiXCR and keeps one entry per CDR3 protein. The sample lists over 1,500,000 distinct CDR3 sequences; around 42% were seen once. Sequencing was done on a sample of blood. The receptors shown here come from a human donor in good health.

The chain carries TRBV9 and TRBJ2-6; D possibly uses TRBD1 or TRBD2 (5 bases each). Trimming left V 4 bases short and J 8 bases short, with 13 bases between. CDR1 is SGDLS, CDR2 YYNGEE, per germline. The CDR3 has 14 amino acids. The CDR3 loop reads CASSSGTATNVLTF. The CDR3 DNA reads TGTGCCAGCAGCTCAGGGACCGCGACCAACGTCCTGACTTTC.

This clonotype has a handful of counts. The chain uses TRBV12-3 or TRBV12-4 and TRBJ1-2, with 9 bases that match TRBD1. This CDR3 is built from 15 residues. J lost 4 bases, V lost 5 bases, and 8 bases had no gene match. CDR3 region: CASSVTGGAFYGYTF. The CDR3 nucleotides are TGTGCCAGCAGTGTAACAGGGGGCGCATTCTATGGCTACACCTTC.

The chain couples TRBV6-1 to TRBJ2-7; 9 bases are shared with TRBD1. Germline V gene data show CDR1 as MNHNS and CDR2 as SASEGT. The CDR3 is made up of 15 amino acids. V lost 3 bases to trimming and J lost 3 bases; unmatched junction nucleotides: 6. The CDR3 protein is CASSDRGQGYYEQYF. The CDR3 DNA is TGTGCCAGCAGTGACCGGGGACAGGGCTACTACGAGCAGTACTTC.

The chain uses TRBV12-5 and TRBJ2-7, with 11 bases fitting TRBD2. The ends lost 3 bases at V and 0 bases at J; junction bases unmatched: 4. Germline-derived CDR1 and CDR2 are LGHNT and FRNRAP. The CDR3 loop spans 16 amino acids. The CDR3 spells CASGFSTSGVSYEQYF. In nucleotides, the CDR3 is TGTGCTAGTGGTTTCTCGACTAGCGGGGTCTCCTACGAGCAGTACTTC.

This clonotype was seen a few times. V gene TRBV28 combines with J gene TRBJ2-5, with D perhaps TRBD1 (9 bases). The J call is doubtful: the DNA matches TRBJ2-7 better. In germline, CDR1 is MDHEN, CDR2 SYDVKM. The CDR3 covers 17 residues. The CDR3 is CASSYTGGERGRNEQYF. Written as DNA, the CDR3 is TGTGCCAGCAGTTACACAGGGGGCGAGCGGGGGAGGAACGAGCAGTACTTC.

Points on this clonotype: A junction end diverges from the germline sequence, so it may reflect a read error. The J gene is TRBJ1-5, the V gene TRBV3-1, with D possibly being TRBD1 (6 bases). Germline V gene lookup returns CDR1 LGHDT and CDR2 YNNKEL (reference sequence). The CDR3 is 15 residues long. The DNA for the CDR3 is TGTGCCAGCAGCCAAATGACAGGAGGCAATCAGCCCCGGCATTTT. Its translation: CASSQMTGGNQPRHF.

The V call is TRBV7-9, the J call TRBJ2-5; 9 bases fit TRBD1. The CDR3 consists of 17 residues. Germline V gives CDR1 SEHNR, CDR2 FQNEAQ (reference sequence). The J segment lost 5 bases and the V segment lost 4 bases, leaving 14 bases of the junction unmatched. DNA of the CDR3: TGTGCCAGCAGCTCAAAACCGGGACAGGGTGATTATGAGACCCAGTACTTC. Encoded protein: CASSSKPGQGDYETQYF.

This rearrangement joins TRBV7-2 to TRBJ1-2; D possibly corresponds to TRBD1 (6 bases). CDR3 length: 13 residues. Germline CDR1 and CDR2: SGHTA and FQGNSA. Trimming removed 5 bases at V and 3 bases at J, with 10 bases between. This CDR3 is CASSPDRHYGYTF. The DNA of the CDR3 is TGTGCCAGCAGCCCCGACAGGCACTATGGCTACACCTTC.

V is TRBV5-1 and J is TRBJ2-5; maybe TRBD2 (7 bases). Trimming removed 0 bases at V and 6 bases at J, with 21 bases between. Germline V CDR1 and CDR2: SGHRS, YFSETQ. CDR3 size: 17 residues. The CDR3 sequence: CASSLAPSRGGEKTQYF. DNA for the CDR3: TGCGCCAGCAGCTTGGCCCCTTCGAGGGGGGGAGAGAAGACCCAGTACTTC.

This clonotype was observed a few times. The chain uses TRBV4-3 and TRBJ1-2, with D perhaps TRBD1 (6 bases). The V gene lost 4 bases and the J gene lost 8 bases, with 20 bases spanning the gap. Germline CDR1 is LGHNA and CDR2 is YSLEER. CDR3 size: 15 residues. CDR3 in DNA: TGCGCCAGCAGCCCTCGAGGGGGGAGCGGCAGGGGCTACACCTTC. It translates to CASSPRGGSGRGYTF.

This chain connects TRBV6-6 to TRBJ2-7, with TRBD1 identical over 8 bases. The CDR3 consists of 16 residues. The junction had 5 bases not matched to a gene; V was cut back by 0 bases and J by 1 base. Germline CDR1 MNHNY, CDR2 SVGAGI (reference sequence). The CDR3 protein is CASSYSTGVYSYEQYF. DNA for the CDR3: TGTGCCAGCAGTTACTCGACAGGGGTTTATTCCTACGAGCAGTACTTC.

There are many counts of this clonotype. This chain links TRBV6-5 with TRBJ2-3; D gene uncertain. Germline-derived CDR1 and CDR2 are MNHEY and SVGAGI. This CDR3 contains 13 residues. The V and J ends lost 2 bases and 2 bases respectively, with 5 bases between them. DNA of the CDR3: TGTGCCAGCAGTTACCGAGTCACAGATACGCAGTATTTT. The encoded protein is CASSYRVTDTQYF.

This clonotype was counted a few times. DNA of the CDR3: TGCAGTGCCGAGGACAGGGAGGACTATGGCTACACCTTC. Protein: CSAEDREDYGYTF. The genes are TRBV20-1 and TRBJ1-2, with 8 bases lining up with TRBD1. The CDR3 has 13 residues. From germline, CDR1 is DFQATT and CDR2 SNEGSKA (reference sequence). V was pared by 6 bases and J by 3 bases, with 6 bases of the junction left unmatched.

The CDR3 loop reads CAIRGDRSGNEQYF. The CDR3 nucleotides are TGTGCCATCAGAGGCGACAGATCTGGGAACGAGCAGTACTTC. V usage is TRBV10-3 and J usage is TRBJ2-5; perhaps TRBD1 as D (5 bases). The DNA end favors TRBJ2-7, so the J call may be wrong. The V gene's germline CDR1 is ENHRY and CDR2 SYGVKD. This CDR3 has 14 residues.

V and J are TRBV5-1 and TRBJ2-5; perhaps TRBD1 as D (5 bases). This CDR3 has 14 amino acids. CDR1 is SGHRS, CDR2 YFSETQ, per germline. V was clipped by 4 bases and J by 1 base, with 11 bases between them. CDR3 nucleotides: TGCGCCAGCAGCCCCCTCCAGGGCCAAGAGACCCAGTACTTC. It is translated as CASSPLQGQETQYF.

This clonotype was seen a handful of times. CDR3 in DNA: TGTGCCAGGTACAGGGGGACAGATACGCAGTATTTT. Its translation is CARYRGTDTQYF. The chain joins TRBV2 to TRBJ2-3; TRBD1 aligns across 8 bases. The CDR3 is 12 residues long. The V gene end was trimmed by 9 bases and the J gene end by 3 bases; junction bases not matched to a gene: 2. Looked up from germline, CDR1 is SNHLY and CDR2 is FYNNEI.

A word on this clonotype: The germline gene is not matched at one end of the junction; a read error may be the cause. The chain combines TRBV5-6 with TRBJ2-7; D might be TRBD1 or TRBD2, each matching 5 bases. CDR1 and CDR2 (germline): SGHDT, YYEEEE. This CDR3 has 14 residues. The CDR3 region is CVSSLLEGTYEQYF. The CDR3 DNA reads as TGTGTCAGCAGCTTGCTTGAGGGGACCTACGAGCAGTACTTC.

This chain links TRBV7-2 with TRBJ2-5; D is perhaps TRBD2 (5 bases). Germline CDR1 reads SGHTA; CDR2 reads FQGNSA. V lost 7 bases and J lost 2, with 14 bases in between. There are 14 residues in the CDR3. CDR3 coding DNA: TGTACCAGCAAGAACGAGCGGACGCAAGAGACCCAGTACTTC. Protein sequence: CTSKNERTQETQYF.

The chain has TRBV9 and TRBJ2-4, with D tentatively TRBD2 (7 bases). The DNA end favors TRBJ2-7, so the J call may be wrong. This CDR3 region has 19 residues. Germline V CDR1 and CDR2: SGDLS, YYNGEE. The CDR3 spells CASSVPREGGSGGAYEQYF. The CDR3 nucleotides are TGTGCCAGCAGCGTACCACGAGAGGGGGGGTCCGGGGGCGCCTACGAGCAGTACTTC.

The chain has TRBV7-8 and TRBJ1-1, with TRBD1 as a possible D gene (5 bases). Germline V gives CDR1 SGHVS, CDR2 FQNEAQ. This CDR3 contains 17 residues. Deletions cut 5 bases from V and 0 bases from J, with 19 bases between. In DNA form, the CDR3 reads TGTGCCAGCAGCCGACGTGGGCCGGGGGAATTGAACACTGAAGCTTTCTTT. It translates to CASSRRGPGELNTEAFF. The variable domain in full, with the rest retrieved from reference TRBV7-8 and TRBJ1-1, is GAGVSQSPRYKVAKRGQDVALRCDPISGHVSLFWYQQALGQGPEFLTYFQNEAQLDKSGLPSDRFFAERPEGSVSTLKIQRTQQEDSAVYLCASSRRGPGELNTEAFFGQGTRLTVV.

A remark on this clonotype: A read error is likely, as this CDR3 ends without the conserved phenylalanine or tryptophan. The chain recombines TRBV20-1 with TRBJ1-5; D unresolved. CDR1 and CDR2 from the germline V gene are DFQATT and SNEGSKA (reference sequence). Trimming shortened V by 4 bases and J by 5 bases, and 9 bases separated the two germline ends. This CDR3 spans 12 amino acids. The CDR3 reads CSAKGGHQPQHV. In nucleotides, the CDR3 is TGCAGTGCTAAGGGTGGGCATCAGCCCCAGCATGTT.

This clonotype was picked up one time. The J gene is TRBJ2-1, the V gene TRBV20-1; D unresolved. V was pared by 4 bases and J by 5 bases, with 12 bases between. Germline-derived CDR1 and CDR2 are DFQATT and SNEGSKA (reference sequence). The CDR3 has 13 residues. The CDR3 DNA reads as TGCAGTGCTACTGACAAAGGGAACAATGAGCAGTTCTTC. Amino acids: CSATDKGNNEQFF.

This rearrangement joins TRBV7-6 to TRBJ1-4; 11 nucleotides match TRBD1. The CDR3 is 16 amino acids. V lost 5 bases and J lost 10; bases outside the gene matches: 12. CDR1 is SGHVS and CDR2 is FNYEAQ in the germline V gene. CDR3 loop: CASSGTGGEFTGKLFF. CDR3 coding DNA: TGTGCCAGCAGCGGGACAGGGGGAGAATTCACCGGAAAACTGTTTTTT.

Only a few counts were recorded for this clonotype. The chain recombines TRBV4-3 with TRBJ2-5, with TRBD2 matching over 9 bases. CDR1 LGHNA and CDR2 YSLEER come from the germline V gene. The J segment lost 4 bases and the V segment lost 1 base, leaving 7 bases of the junction unmatched. CDR3 length: 16 amino acids. The CDR3, as DNA: TGCGCCAGCAGCCAAGCGGCGGGGGGGCTAGGAGAGACCCAGTACTTC. Protein: CASSQAAGGLGETQYF.

A word on this clonotype: At one end, the junction sequence differs from germline, possibly due to a read error. The chain carries TRBV7-2 and TRBJ2-1; D unresolved. The germline CDR1 and CDR2 sequences are SGHTA and FQGNSA. The CDR3 sequence is 12 residues long. CDR3 in amino acids: CASSLFGREQVF. As DNA, the CDR3 is TGTGCCAGCAGCTTATTCGGCAGAGAGCAGGTCTTC.

In its sample, this clonotype was seen a few times. The rearrangement joins TRBV2 to TRBJ2-5; D remains ambiguous. Germline V gives CDR1 SNHLY, CDR2 FYNNEI. Trimming took 8 bases from V and 2 from J, leaving 12 bases between them. The CDR3 sequence is 13 residues long. CDR3 in amino acids: CASLKAAQETQYF. The CDR3 coding sequence is TGTGCCAGCCTGAAGGCAGCTCAAGAGACCCAGTACTTC.